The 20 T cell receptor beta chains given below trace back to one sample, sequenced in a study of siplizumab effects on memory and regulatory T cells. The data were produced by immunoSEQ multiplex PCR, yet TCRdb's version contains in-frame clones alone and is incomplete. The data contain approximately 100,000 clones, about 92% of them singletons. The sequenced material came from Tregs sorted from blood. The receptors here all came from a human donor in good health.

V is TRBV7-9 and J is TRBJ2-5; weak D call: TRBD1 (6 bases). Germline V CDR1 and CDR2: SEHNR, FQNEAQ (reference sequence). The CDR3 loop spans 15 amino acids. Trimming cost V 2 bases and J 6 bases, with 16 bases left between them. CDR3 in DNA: TGTGCCAGCAGCTTACTAGAGGGGGATATGAAGACCCAGTACTTC. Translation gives CASSLLEGDMKTQYF. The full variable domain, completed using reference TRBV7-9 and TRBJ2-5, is DTGVSQNPRHKITKRGQNVTFRCDPISEHNRLYWYRQTLGQGPEFLTYFQNEAQLEKSRLLSDRFSAERPKGSFSTLEIQRTEQGDSAMYLCASSLLEGDMKTQYFGPGTRLLVL.

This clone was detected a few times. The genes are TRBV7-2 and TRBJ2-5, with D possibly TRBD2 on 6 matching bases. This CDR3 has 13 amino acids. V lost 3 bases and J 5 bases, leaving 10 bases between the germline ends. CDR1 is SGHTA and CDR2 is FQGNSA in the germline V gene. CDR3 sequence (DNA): TGTGCCAGCAGCTTTGGGGCGGGGGAGACCCAGTACTTC. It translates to CASSFGAGETQYF. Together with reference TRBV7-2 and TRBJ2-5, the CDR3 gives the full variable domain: GAGVSQSPSNKVTEKGKDVELRCDPISGHTALYWYRQSLGQGLEFLIYFQGNSAPDKSGLPSDRFSAERTGGSVSTLTIQRTQQEDSAVYLCASSFGAGETQYFGPGTRLLVL.

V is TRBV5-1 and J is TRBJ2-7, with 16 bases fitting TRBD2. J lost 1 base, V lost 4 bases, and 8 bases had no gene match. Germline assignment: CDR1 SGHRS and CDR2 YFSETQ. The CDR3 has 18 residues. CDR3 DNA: TGCGCCAGCAGCCCAGGGACTAGCGGGAGGGATTGGTCCTACGAGCAGTACTTC. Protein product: CASSPGTSGRDWSYEQYF. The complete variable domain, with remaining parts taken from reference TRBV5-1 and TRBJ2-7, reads KAGVTQTPRYLIKTRGQQVTLSCSPISGHRSVSWYQQTPGQGLQFLFEYFSETQRNKGNFPGRFSGRQFSNSRSEMNVSTLELGDSALYLCASSPGTSGRDWSYEQYFGPGTRLTVT.

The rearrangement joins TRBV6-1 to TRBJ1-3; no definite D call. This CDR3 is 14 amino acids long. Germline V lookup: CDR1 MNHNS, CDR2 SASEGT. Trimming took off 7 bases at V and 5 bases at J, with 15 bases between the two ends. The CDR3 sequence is CASNPSLDRNTIYF. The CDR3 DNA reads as TGTGCCAGCAACCCCTCTCTCGACAGAAACACCATATATTTT.

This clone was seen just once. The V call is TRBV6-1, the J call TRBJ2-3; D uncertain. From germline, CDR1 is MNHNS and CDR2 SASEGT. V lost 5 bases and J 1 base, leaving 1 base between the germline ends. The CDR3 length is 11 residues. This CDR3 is CASSRTDTQYF. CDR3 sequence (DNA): TGTGCCAGCAGTCGCACAGATACGCAGTATTTT.

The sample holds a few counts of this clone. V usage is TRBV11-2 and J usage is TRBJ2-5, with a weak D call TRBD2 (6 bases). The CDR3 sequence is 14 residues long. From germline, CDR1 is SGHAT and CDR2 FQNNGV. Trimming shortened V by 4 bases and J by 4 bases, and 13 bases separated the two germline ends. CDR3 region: CASSWDSLGETQYF. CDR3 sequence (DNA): TGTGCCAGCAGCTGGGACTCCTTAGGAGAGACCCAGTACTTC.

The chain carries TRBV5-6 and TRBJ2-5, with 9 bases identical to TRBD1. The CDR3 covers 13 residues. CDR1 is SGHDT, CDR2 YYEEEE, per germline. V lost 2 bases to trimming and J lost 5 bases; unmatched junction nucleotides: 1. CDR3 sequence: CASSLQGAETQYF. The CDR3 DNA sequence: TGTGCCAGCAGCTTACAGGGGGCCGAGACCCAGTACTTC.

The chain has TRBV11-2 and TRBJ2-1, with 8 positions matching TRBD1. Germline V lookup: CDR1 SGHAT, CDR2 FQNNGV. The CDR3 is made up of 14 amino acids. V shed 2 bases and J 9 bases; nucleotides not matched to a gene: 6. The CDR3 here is CASSLRQGRSEQFF. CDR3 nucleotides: TGTGCCAGCAGCTTAAGACAGGGGAGGAGTGAGCAGTTCTTC.

CDR3 in amino acids: CASSLVTGEGNEQFF. CDR3 in DNA: TGTGCCAGCTCCCTAGTGACGGGGGAGGGGAATGAGCAGTTCTTC. The chain has TRBV18 and TRBJ2-1, with 7 bases matching TRBD2. V lost 6 bases to trimming and J lost 7 bases; unmatched junction nucleotides: 12. The CDR3 covers 15 residues. Germline V gene lookup returns CDR1 KGHSH and CDR2 LQKENI.

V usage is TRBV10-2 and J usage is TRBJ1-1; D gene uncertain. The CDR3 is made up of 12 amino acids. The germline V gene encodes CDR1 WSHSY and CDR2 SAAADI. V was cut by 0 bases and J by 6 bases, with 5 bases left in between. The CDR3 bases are TGCGCCAGCAGTGAGTCCTTCTCTGAAGCTTTCTTT. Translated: CASSESFSEAFF.

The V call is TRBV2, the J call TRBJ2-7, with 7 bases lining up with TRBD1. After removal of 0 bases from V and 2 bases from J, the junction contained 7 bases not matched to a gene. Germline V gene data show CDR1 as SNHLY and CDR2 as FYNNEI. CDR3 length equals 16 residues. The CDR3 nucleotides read TGTGCCAGCAGTGAAGCTCCTCCGGGACAGCCCTACGAGCAGTACTTC. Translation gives CASSEAPPGQPYEQYF.

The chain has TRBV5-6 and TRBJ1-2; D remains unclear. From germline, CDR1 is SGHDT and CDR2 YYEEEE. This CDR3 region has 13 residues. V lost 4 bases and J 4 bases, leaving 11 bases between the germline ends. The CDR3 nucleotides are TGTGCCAGCAGCCTGGGCGGAGCCTATGGCTACACCTTC. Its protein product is CASSLGGAYGYTF.

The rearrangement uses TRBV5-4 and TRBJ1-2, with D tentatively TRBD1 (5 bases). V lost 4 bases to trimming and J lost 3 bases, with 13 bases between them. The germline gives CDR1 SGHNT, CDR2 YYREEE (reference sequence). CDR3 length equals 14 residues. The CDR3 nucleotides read TGTGCCAGCAGCAACGGAGGGGTTTACTATGGCTACACCTTC. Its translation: CASSNGGVYYGYTF. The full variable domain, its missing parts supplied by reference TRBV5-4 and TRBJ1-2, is ETGVTQSPTHLIKTRGQQVTLRCSSQSGHNTVSWYQQALGQGPQFIFQYYREEENGRGNFPPRFSGLQFPNYSSELNVNALELDDSALYLCASSNGGVYYGYTFGSGTRLTVV.

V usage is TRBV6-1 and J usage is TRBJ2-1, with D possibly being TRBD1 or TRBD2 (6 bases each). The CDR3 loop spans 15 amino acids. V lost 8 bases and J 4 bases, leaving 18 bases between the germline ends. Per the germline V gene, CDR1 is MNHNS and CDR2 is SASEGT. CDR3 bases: TGTGCCAGCGGACGGGACGGGGGCACTTACAATGAGCAGTTCTTC. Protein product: CASGRDGGTYNEQFF.

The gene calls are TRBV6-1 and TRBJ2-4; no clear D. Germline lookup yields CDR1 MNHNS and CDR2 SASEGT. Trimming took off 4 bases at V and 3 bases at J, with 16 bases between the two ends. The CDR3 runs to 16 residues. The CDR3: CASSGGAPVGKNIQYF. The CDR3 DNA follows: TGTGCCAGCAGTGGCGGAGCCCCGGTTGGCAAAAACATTCAGTACTTC.

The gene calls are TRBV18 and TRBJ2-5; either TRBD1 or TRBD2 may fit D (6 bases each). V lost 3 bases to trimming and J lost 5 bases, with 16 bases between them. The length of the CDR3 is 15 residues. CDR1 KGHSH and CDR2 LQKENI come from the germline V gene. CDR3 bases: TGTGCCAGCTCACCTACGGGGGCCCGCCGGGAGACCCAGTACTTC. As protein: CASSPTGARRETQYF. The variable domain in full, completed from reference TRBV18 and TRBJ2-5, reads NAGVMQNPRHLVRRRGQEARLRCSPMKGHSHVYWYRQLPEEGLKFMVYLQKENIIDESGMPKERFSAEFPKEGPSILRIQQVVRGDSAAYFCASSPTGARRETQYFGPGTRLLVL.

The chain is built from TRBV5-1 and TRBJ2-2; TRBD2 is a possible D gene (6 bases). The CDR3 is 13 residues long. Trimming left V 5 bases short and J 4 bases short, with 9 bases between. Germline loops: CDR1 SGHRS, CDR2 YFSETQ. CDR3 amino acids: CASRRDSTGELFF. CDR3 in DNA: TGCGCCAGCAGAAGGGACTCCACCGGGGAGCTGTTTTTT.

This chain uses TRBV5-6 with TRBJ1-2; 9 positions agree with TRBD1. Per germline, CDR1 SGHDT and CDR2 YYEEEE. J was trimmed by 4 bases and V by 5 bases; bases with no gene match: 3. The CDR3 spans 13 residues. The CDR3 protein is CASRMTGGYGYTF. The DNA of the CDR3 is TGTGCCAGCAGAATGACAGGGGGCTATGGCTACACCTTC.

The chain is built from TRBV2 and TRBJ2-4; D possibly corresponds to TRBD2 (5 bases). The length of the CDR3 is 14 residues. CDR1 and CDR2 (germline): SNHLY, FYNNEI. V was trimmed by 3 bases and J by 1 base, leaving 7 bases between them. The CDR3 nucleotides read TGTGCCAGCAGTGAGAGGGTTGCCAAAAACATTCAGTACTTC. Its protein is CASSERVAKNIQYF.

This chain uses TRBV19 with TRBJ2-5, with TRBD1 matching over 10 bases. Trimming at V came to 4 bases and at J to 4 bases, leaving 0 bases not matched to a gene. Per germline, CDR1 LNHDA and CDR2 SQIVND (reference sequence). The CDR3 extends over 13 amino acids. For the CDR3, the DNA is TGTGCCAGTAGTAGGACAGGGGGAGAGACCCAGTACTTC. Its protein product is CASSRTGGETQYF. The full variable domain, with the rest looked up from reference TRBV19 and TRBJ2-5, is DGGITQSPKYLFRKEGQNVTLSCEQNLNHDAMYWYRQDPGQGLRLIYYSQIVNDFQKGDIAEGYSVSREKKESFPLTVTSAQKNPTAFYLCASSRTGGETQYFGPGTRLLVL.